This T cell receptor beta chain stems from a study of memory CD4+ T cells and cytomegalovirus serostatus. As regards this clone: Its specificity is unknown.

The sort gate was single viable CD3+CD4+CD8-CD45RO+ cells for memory CD4+ T cells. Study-level results: CD4+ memory repertoires contained about two fifths of the roughly 160 reported CMV TCRbeta sequences.

This CDR3 comprises 13 residues. The V and J ends lost 5 bases and 4 bases respectively, with 11 bases between them. CDR1 and CDR2 (germline): MDHEN, SYDVKM. As originally analysed: Out-of-frame sequences were removed, leaving roughly 2,200,000 distinct TCRbeta sequences. Produced via immunoSEQ multiplex PCR; TCRdb's table is partial and in-frame only. The V and J calls and clone size are taken from that table; D and trimming were inferred from the DNA. The sample lists tens of thousands of clones, about 74% seen once, with 0.88% in the top ten. The rearrangement uses TRBV28 and TRBJ1-1; D remains ambiguous. The receptor's source is an adult in good health and CMV-seronegative. Specimen: memory CD4+ T cells from blood. DNA of the CDR3: TGTGCCAGCAGTGCGGACGGGCCCACTGAAGCTTTCTTT. This encodes CASSADGPTEAFF.